This T cell receptor beta chain derives from a study of PD-L1 blockade in urothelial cancer. CDR1 is LGHNA and CDR2 is YNFKEQ in the germline V gene. Trimming took 1 base from V and 4 from J; bases not matched to a gene: 2. CDR3 length equals 15 residues. Time point of the sample: peripheral blood 6 weeks after treatment start. Patients each gave 1 to 8 samples, pretreatment and on-treatment. Method: immunoSEQ multiplex PCR; TCRdb's copy keeps in-frame clones and lacks some. This table holds about 45,000 clones, 80% to 90% found once. This chain links TRBV4-2 with TRBJ2-1; 9 bases align to TRBD1. The sequence was obtained from a man aged 55 to 70 with urothelial cancer. Sequenced here: PBMCs, sampled around atezolizumab (anti-PD-L1) treatment. The CDR3 sequence is CASSQAGQGYNEQFF. For the CDR3, the DNA is TGTGCCAGCAGCCAAGCCGGACAGGGGTACAATGAGCAGTTCTTC.